The 5 T cell receptor beta chains below all came from one sample that was sequenced in a study of cytomegalovirus exposure and HLA in healthy donors. In the PCR, 60 Vbeta and 13 Jbeta primers were used. Data came from immunoSEQ multiplex PCR; TCRdb stores just in-frame clones and leaves some out. The sample records 210,000 or so clones, just over 75% being singletons. The material sequenced was PBMCs. Source of these receptors: a woman aged 55-70 years in good health and CMV-seropositive.

The chain is built from TRBV4-2 and TRBJ2-1; TRBD2 aligns across 10 bases. V dropped 2 bases and J dropped 9; count of bases not matched to a gene: 7. The CDR3 is 15 residues long. Per the germline V gene, CDR1 is LGHNA and CDR2 is YNFKEQ. CDR3 loop: CASSQSRSGGGEQFF. CDR3 in DNA: TGTGCCAGCAGCCAAAGTAGGAGCGGGGGGGGTGAGCAGTTCTTC.

The rearrangement joins TRBV11-2 to TRBJ2-1, with D possibly being TRBD2 (6 bases). Trimming took 3 bases from V and 7 from J, leaving 22 bases between them. Germline CDR1 and CDR2: SGHAT and FQNNGV. CDR3 size: 17 residues. The chain's CDR3 is CASSFGGGAQNPNEQFF. The CDR3 nucleotides are TGTGCCAGCAGCTTCGGAGGAGGGGCCCAAAACCCGAATGAGCAGTTCTTC.

The chain links TRBV28 to TRBJ1-4; tentative D call: TRBD1 (6 bases). CDR3 size: 17 residues. Deletions cut 5 bases from V and 2 bases from J, with 18 bases between. The germline gives CDR1 MDHEN, CDR2 SYDVKM. The DNA for the CDR3 is TGTGCCAGCAGTCCACCCCAGGGGAAGGGGACTAATGAAAAACTGTTTTTT. This codes for CASSPPQGKGTNEKLFF.

The V gene is TRBV29-1, the J gene TRBJ1-2; D uncertain. The V end was cut by 4 bases, the J end by 11 bases, with 17 bases between. In germline, CDR1 is SQVTM, CDR2 ANQGSEA. This CDR3 spans 12 amino acids. CDR3 nucleotide sequence: TGCAGCGTTGTTTCGGACTCTTTCCATTACACCTTC. This codes for CSVVSDSFHYTF.

The chain combines TRBV5-1 with TRBJ2-2, with TRBD2 matching 10 bases. Germline-derived CDR1 and CDR2 are SGHRS and YFSETQ. Losses at the gene ends were 6 bases for V and 0 bases for J; bases not matched to a gene: 5. This CDR3 contains 16 residues. In nucleotides, the CDR3 is TGCGCCAGCATGCGAACTAGCGGGGCGAACACCGGGGAGCTGTTTTTT. Protein product: CASMRTSGANTGELFF. Full variable domain (rest looked up from reference TRBV5-1 and TRBJ2-2): KAGVTQTPRYLIKTRGQQVTLSCSPISGHRSVSWYQQTPGQGLQFLFEYFSETQRNKGNFPGRFSGRQFSNSRSEMNVSTLELGDSALYLCASMRTSGANTGELFFGEGSRLTVL.